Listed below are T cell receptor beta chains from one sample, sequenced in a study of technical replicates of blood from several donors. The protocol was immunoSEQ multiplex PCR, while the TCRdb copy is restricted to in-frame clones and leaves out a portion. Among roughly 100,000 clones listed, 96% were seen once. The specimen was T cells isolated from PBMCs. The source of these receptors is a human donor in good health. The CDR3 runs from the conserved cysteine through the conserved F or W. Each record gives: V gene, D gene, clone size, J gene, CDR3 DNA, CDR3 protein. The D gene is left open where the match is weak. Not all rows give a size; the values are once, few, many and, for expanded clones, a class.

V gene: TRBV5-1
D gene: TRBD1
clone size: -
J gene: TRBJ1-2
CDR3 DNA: TGCGCCAGCAGCTTGATGTCAGGGGGGAACTATGGCTACACCTTC
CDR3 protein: CASSLMSGGNYGYTF

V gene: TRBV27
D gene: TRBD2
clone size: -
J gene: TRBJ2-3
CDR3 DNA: TGTGCCAGCAGTTTATTGGTAGCGGGAGGAGATACGCAGTATTTT
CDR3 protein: CASSLLVAGGDTQYF

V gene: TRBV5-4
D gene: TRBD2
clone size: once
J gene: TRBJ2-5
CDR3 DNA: TGTGCCAGCAGCTCTGGACTAGCCCAAGAGACCCAGTACTTC
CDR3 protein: CASSSGLAQETQYF

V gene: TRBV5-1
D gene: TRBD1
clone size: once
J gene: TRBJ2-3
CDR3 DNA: TGCGCCAGCAGCTTACAGGGGACCCCCACAGATACGCAGTATTTT
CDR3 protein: CASSLQGTPTDTQYF

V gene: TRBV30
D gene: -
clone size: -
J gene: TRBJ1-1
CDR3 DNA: TGTGCCTGGAGTGTAAAGCAACTACTCACTGAAGCTTTCTTT
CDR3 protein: CAWSVKQLLTEAFF

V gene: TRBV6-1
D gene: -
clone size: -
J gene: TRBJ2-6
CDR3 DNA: TGTGCCAGTTTGGGGGAGGCTGGGGCCAACGTCCTGACTTTC
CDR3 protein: CASLGEAGANVLTF

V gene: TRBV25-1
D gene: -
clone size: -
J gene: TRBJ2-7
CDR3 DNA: TGTGCCAGCAGTGAACCCGGTGTAGCGTACTACGAGCAGTACTTC
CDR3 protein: CASSEPGVAYYEQYF

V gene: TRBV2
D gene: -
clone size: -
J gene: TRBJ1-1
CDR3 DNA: TGTGCCAGCAGGGGGGCAGTTGGCACTGAAGCTTTCTTT
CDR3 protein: CASRGAVGTEAFF

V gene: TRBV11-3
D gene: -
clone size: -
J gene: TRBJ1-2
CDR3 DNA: TGTGCCAGCAGCTCCAACCCTTCTTCCCTAGACTATGGCTACACCTTC
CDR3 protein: CASSSNPSSLDYGYTF

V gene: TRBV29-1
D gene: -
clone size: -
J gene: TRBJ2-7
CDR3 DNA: TGCAGCGCCTCCCTTATCGATCCTAAATCGGGGGAGCAGTACTTC
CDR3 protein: CSASLIDPKSGEQYF

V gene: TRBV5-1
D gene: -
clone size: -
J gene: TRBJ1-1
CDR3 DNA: TGCGCCAGGCGGAAGAAAAGAGCCGGACAGCTAATGAACACTGAAGCTTTCTTT
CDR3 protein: CARRKKRAGQLMNTEAFF

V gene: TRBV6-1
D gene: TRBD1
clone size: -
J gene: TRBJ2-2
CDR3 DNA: TGTGCCAGCAGAGGGACAGGGGCCCTCACCGGGGAGCTGTTTTTT
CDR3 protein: CASRGTGALTGELFF

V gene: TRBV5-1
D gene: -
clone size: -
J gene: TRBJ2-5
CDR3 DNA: TGCGCCAGCAGCTCGCGACAGGTTCAAGAGACCCAGTACTTC
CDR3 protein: CASSSRQVQETQYF

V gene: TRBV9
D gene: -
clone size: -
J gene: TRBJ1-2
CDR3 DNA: TGTGCCAGCAGCGTAGCTGGGACACCCCCAAACTATGGCTACACCTTC
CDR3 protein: CASSVAGTPPNYGYTF

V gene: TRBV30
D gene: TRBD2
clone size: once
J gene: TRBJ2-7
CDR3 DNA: TGTGCCTGGAACTTTGGCGGGGGGTCTTACGAGCAGTACTTC
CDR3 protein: CAWNFGGGSYEQYF

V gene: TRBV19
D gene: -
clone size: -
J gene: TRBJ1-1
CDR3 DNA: TGTGCCAGTAGGCCGACAGTGAACACTGAAGCTTTCTTT
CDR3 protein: CASRPTVNTEAFF

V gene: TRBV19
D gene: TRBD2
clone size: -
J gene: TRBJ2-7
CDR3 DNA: TGTGCCAGTAGTATAGGCTCTAGCGGCTCCTACGAGCAGTACTTC
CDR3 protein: CASSIGSSGSYEQYF

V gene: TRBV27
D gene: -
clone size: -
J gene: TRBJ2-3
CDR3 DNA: TGTGCCAGCAGTCCATTCGACAGGTTTAGCACAGATACGCAGTATTTT
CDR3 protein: CASSPFDRFSTDTQYF

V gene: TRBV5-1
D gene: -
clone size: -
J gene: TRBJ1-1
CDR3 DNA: TGCGCCAGCAGAGGACGAGGGCCGAACACTGAAGCTTTCTTT
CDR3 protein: CASRGRGPNTEAFF

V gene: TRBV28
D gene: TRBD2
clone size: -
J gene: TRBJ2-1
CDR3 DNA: TGTGCCAGCACGGGACTAGCGGGAGTCTACAATGAGCAGTTCTTC
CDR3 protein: CASTGLAGVYNEQFF

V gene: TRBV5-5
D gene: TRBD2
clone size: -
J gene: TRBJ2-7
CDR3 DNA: TGTGCCAGCAGCTCACTGACTAGCCTAGGCAGGCGAGAGCAGTACTTC
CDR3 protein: CASSSLTSLGRREQYF

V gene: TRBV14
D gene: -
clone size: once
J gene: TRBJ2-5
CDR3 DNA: TGTGCCAGCGGGGGGACAGCCGGGACCCAGTACTTC
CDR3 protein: CASGGTAGTQYF

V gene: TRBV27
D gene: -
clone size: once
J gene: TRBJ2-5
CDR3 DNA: TGTGCCAGCGCTGAGGGGGGGCAAGAGACCCAGTACTTC
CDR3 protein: CASAEGGQETQYF

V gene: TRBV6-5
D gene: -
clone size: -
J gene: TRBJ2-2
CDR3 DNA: TGTGCCACTGGAGAGGGCCCCGCGAACACCGGGGAGCTGTTTTTT
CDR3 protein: CATGEGPANTGELFF

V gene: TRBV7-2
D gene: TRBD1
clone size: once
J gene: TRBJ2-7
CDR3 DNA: TGTGCCAGCAGCTTTTACAGGGGGCGGAACGAGCAGTACTTC
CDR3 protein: CASSFYRGRNEQYF

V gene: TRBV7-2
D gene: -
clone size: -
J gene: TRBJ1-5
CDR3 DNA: TGTGCCAGCAGCTCTTGGGAGGGTAACAATCAGCCCCAGCATTTT
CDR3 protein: CASSSWEGNNQPQHF

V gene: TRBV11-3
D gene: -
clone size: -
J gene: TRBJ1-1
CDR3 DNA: TGTGCCAGCAGCTGGGGCGGTGGGCAGTTGAACACTGAAGCTTTCTTT
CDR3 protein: CASSWGGGQLNTEAFF

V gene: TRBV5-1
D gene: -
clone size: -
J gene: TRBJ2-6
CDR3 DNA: TGCGCCAGCAGCTTGGGGGGGGCTGGGGCCAACGTCCTGACTTTC
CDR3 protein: CASSLGGAGANVLTF

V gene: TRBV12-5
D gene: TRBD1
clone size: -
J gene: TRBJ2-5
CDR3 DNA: TGTGCTAGTGGTTTGACACGAGGGGACAGGGGGGGAGAGACCCAGTACTTC
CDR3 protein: CASGLTRGDRGGETQYF

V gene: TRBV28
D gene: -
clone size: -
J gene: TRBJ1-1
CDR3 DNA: TGTGCCAGCAGTTTACCACATAACACTGAAGCTTTCTTT
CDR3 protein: CASSLPHNTEAFF

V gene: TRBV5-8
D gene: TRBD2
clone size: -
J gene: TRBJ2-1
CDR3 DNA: TGTGCCAGCAGCTTGTACACTAGCGGGAGGGGGCAGTTCTTC
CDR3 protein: CASSLYTSGRGQFF

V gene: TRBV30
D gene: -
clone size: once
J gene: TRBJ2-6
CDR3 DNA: TGTGCCTCCAGTGGGGCCAGCTCTGGGGCCAACGTCCTGACTTTC
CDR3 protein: CASSGASSGANVLTF

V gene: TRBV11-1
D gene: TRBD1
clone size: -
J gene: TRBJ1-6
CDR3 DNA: TGTGCCAGCAGGGGACAGGGGGTCGGTTCACCCCTCCACTTT
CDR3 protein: CASRGQGVGSPLHF

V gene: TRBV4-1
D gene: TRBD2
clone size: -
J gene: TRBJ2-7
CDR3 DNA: TGCGCCAGCAGCCAGGGACTAGCGGTTACCTACGAGCAGTACTTC
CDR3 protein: CASSQGLAVTYEQYF

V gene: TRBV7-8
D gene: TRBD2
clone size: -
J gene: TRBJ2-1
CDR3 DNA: TGTGCCAGCAGCCCCCGGGGTAGCGGGGGGCGTAACAATGAGCAGTTCTTC
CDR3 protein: CASSPRGSGGRNNEQFF

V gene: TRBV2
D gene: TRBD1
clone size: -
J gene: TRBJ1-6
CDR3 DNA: TGTGCCAGCGATTTGGGGACAGGGGAGTCACCCCTCCACTTT
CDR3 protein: CASDLGTGESPLHF

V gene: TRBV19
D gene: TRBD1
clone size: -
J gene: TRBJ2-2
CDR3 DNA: TGTGCCAGTAGTATAGATCCCCGGACAGGGGATACCGGGGAGCTGTTTTTT
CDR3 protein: CASSIDPRTGDTGELFF

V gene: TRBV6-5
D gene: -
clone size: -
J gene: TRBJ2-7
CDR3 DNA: TGTGCCAGCAGTTACTCGATTACGGACAACGAGCAGTACTTC
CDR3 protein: CASSYSITDNEQYF

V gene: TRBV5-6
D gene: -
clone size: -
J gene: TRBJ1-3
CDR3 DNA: TGTGCCAGCAGCCCTAGACCGTCTCAGGGAAACACCATATATTTT
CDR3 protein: CASSPRPSQGNTIYF

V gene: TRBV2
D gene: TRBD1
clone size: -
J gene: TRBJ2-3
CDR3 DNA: TGTGCCAGCAGCCTACAGGGGGCGCGGACAGATACGCAGTATTTT
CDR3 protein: CASSLQGARTDTQYF

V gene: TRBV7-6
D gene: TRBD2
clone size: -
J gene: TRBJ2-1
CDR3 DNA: TGTGCCAGCAGCTTACGCGGGAGCTCCTACAATGAGCAGTTCTTC
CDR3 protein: CASSLRGSSYNEQFF

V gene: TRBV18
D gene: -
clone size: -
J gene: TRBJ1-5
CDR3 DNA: TGTGCCAGCTCCCAACAGGAAGATAGCAATCAGCCCCAGCATTTT
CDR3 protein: CASSQQEDSNQPQHF

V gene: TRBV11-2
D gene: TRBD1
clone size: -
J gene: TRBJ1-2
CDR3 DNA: TGTGCCAGCACCTCCTTGTTGACAGGGGATGGCTACACCTTC
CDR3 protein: CASTSLLTGDGYTF

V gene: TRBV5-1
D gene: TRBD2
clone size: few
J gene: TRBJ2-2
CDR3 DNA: TGCGCCAGGTTACTAGCGGAGAACACCGGGGAGCTGTTTTTT
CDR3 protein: CARLLAENTGELFF

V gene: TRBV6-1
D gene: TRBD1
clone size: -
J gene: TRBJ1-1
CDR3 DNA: TGTGCCAGCATAAGACAGGGTCGGAACACTGAAGCTTTCTTT
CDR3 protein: CASIRQGRNTEAFF